Listed here are 11 T cell receptor beta chains from one sample, sequenced in a study of T cells after yellow fever vaccination (dated by TCRdb to 2018 to 2020). Libraries were made using 5' RACE. The sequencer listed for this sample is Illumina NovaSeq 6000. TCRdb applied fastp at Q25 and MiXCR to the public reads, then kept only in-frame beta chains. Each CDR3 protein appears once, grouped with its most common genes and DNA. This sample is represented by some 420,000 distinct CDR3 sequences; roughly a sixth of them were singletons. The top ten clonotypes cover 18% of the sample. What this sample's treatment or condition label stands for: live attenuated yellow fever vaccine strain. The sequenced sample was PBMCs, obtained before the yellow fever booster vaccination. These receptor sequences come from a man between 18 and 35 years old who received the YFV17D yellow fever vaccine.

V and J are TRBV5-1 and TRBJ2-2, with D possibly TRBD1 on 6 matching bases. The CDR3 totals 14 residues. Germline values: CDR1 SGHRS, CDR2 YFSETQ. V was trimmed by 4 bases and J by 5 bases, leaving 12 bases between them. The CDR3 DNA sequence: TGCGCCAGCAGCGCCTACAGGGTAACCGGGGAGCTGTTTTTT. This gives the protein CASSAYRVTGELFF. The variable domain in full, completed from reference TRBV5-1 and TRBJ2-2, reads KAGVTQTPRYLIKTRGQQVTLSCSPISGHRSVSWYQQTPGQGLQFLFEYFSETQRNKGNFPGRFSGRQFSNSRSEMNVSTLELGDSALYLCASSAYRVTGELFFGEGSRLTVL.

This clonotype occurred a few times. The chain carries TRBV4-2 and TRBJ1-2, with D possibly matching TRBD1 (5 bases). Germline assignment: CDR1 LGHNA and CDR2 YNFKEQ. This CDR3 comprises 19 residues. Trimming pared 4 bases from V and 1 base from J, leaving 25 bases between. Written as DNA, the CDR3 is TGTGCCAGCAGCCCCATGGGGCAGAGGGGATCAGATATTAACTATGGCTACACCTTC. Translation gives CASSPMGQRGSDINYGYTF.

This clonotype was observed a handful of times. The genes are TRBV28 and TRBJ2-7; TRBD1 matches 8 bases. This CDR3 region has 12 residues. V lost 10 bases to trimming and J lost 5 bases; unmatched junction nucleotides: 7. CDR1 MDHEN and CDR2 SYDVKM come from the germline V gene. The CDR3 loop is CAISDRDDEQYV. CDR3 coding DNA: TGTGCCATTTCGGACAGGGATGACGAGCAGTACGTC.

This clonotype was picked up a small number of times. This sequence joins TRBV4-2 and TRBJ2-5; 9 nucleotides line up with TRBD2. Germline-derived CDR1 and CDR2 are LGHNA and YNFKEQ. J lost 4 bases, V lost 5 bases, and 8 bases had no gene match. The CDR3 consists of 15 residues. The CDR3 is CASSGGGASPETQYF. The CDR3 nucleotides read TGTGCCAGCAGCGGCGGGGGGGCGTCTCCAGAGACCCAGTACTTC.

In its sample, this clonotype was seen a few times. The V call is TRBV6-5, the J call TRBJ2-5; the D is unclear. The CDR3 length is 14 residues. The germline V gene encodes CDR1 MNHEY and CDR2 SVGAGI. Trimming removed 2 bases at V and 4 bases at J, with 11 bases between. CDR3 sequence reads: CASSYNGELETQYF. The CDR3 region has the DNA TGTGCCAGCAGTTACAACGGAGAGCTAGAGACCCAGTACTTC.

This clonotype was observed a few times. This chain connects TRBV24-1 to TRBJ2-3; D is ambiguous. The germline CDR1 and CDR2 sequences are KGHDR and SFDVKD. CDR3 size: 14 residues. Trimming cost V 5 bases and J 0 bases, with 8 bases left between them. As DNA, the CDR3 is TGTGCCACCAGTGTGGCGGATAGCACAGATACGCAGTATTTT. Translated: CATSVADSTDTQYF.

The rearrangement uses TRBV4-2 and TRBJ1-5; tentatively, D is TRBD1 (6 bases). CDR1 is LGHNA and CDR2 is YNFKEQ in the germline V gene. Between the trimmed V and J ends, which lost 3 bases and 2 bases, there was a span of 11 bases. This CDR3 is built from 15 residues. CDR3 nucleotide sequence: TGTGCCAGCAGCCAGACGGACAGAGGCAATCAGCCCCAGCATTTT. Translation gives CASSQTDRGNQPQHF.

The sample holds a few counts of this clonotype. This chain uses TRBV19 with TRBJ1-2, with TRBD1 identical over 8 bases. This CDR3 comprises 13 residues. Trimming at V came to 7 bases and at J to 4 bases, leaving 5 bases not matched to a gene. Looked up from germline, CDR1 is LNHDA and CDR2 is SQIVND (reference sequence). The CDR3 bases are TGTGCCAGTACTAAAGGACAGGGCTATGGCTACACCTTC. Translating gives CASTKGQGYGYTF.

This clonotype turned up a few times. This chain links TRBV20-1 with TRBJ2-3, with 7 bases lining up with TRBD2. The CDR3 has 15 amino acids. V lost 3 bases, J lost 0 bases, and 6 bases stayed unmatched. Looked up from germline, CDR1 is DFQATT and CDR2 is SNEGSKA (reference sequence). CDR3 residues: CSASKRGASTDTQYF. For the CDR3, the DNA is TGCAGTGCTAGTAAGCGGGGAGCTAGCACAGATACGCAGTATTTT.

The gene calls are TRBV20-1 and TRBJ2-2, with D possibly being TRBD1 or TRBD2 (5 bases each). Trimming cost V 4 bases and J 0 bases, with 9 bases left between them. CDR1 and CDR2 (germline): DFQATT, SNEGSKA (reference sequence). The CDR3 sequence is 14 residues long. In nucleotides, the CDR3 is TGCAGTGCTACCGGGACCCCGAACACCGGGGAGCTGTTTTTT. Residues: CSATGTPNTGELFF.

The chain has TRBV11-1 and TRBJ2-5; 12 positions match TRBD2. The junction had 4 bases not matched to a gene; V was cut back by 5 bases and J by 0 bases. This CDR3 has 16 amino acids. The V gene's germline CDR1 is SGHAT and CDR2 FQDESV (reference sequence). The chain's CDR3 is CASSRRTSGDQETQYF. The DNA of the CDR3 is TGTGCCAGCAGCCGCAGGACTAGCGGGGACCAAGAGACCCAGTACTTC. Filled out from reference TRBV11-1 and TRBJ2-5, the complete variable domain reads EAEVAQSPRYKITEKSQAVAFWCDPISGHATLYWYRQILGQGPELLVQFQDESVVDDSQLPKDRFSAERLKGVDSTLKIQPAELGDSAMYLCASSRRTSGDQETQYFGPGTRLLVL.